Following are 26 T cell receptor beta chains from one sample sequenced in a study of cytomegalovirus exposure and HLA in healthy donors. The PCR ran on 60 Vbeta and 13 Jbeta primers. Profiling relied on immunoSEQ multiplex PCR, and the TCRdb table lists in-frame clones only, not all of them. The top ten hold around 1.4% of the sample, which has about 180,000 clones, approximately 84% seen once. Sequenced input: PBMCs. These TCRs come from a girl aged 5-17 years in good health and CMV-seropositive.

The J gene is TRBJ2-3, the V gene TRBV6-1, with 10 bases lining up with TRBD2. The germline V gene encodes CDR1 MNHNS and CDR2 SASEGT. After removal of 6 bases from V and 4 bases from J, the junction contained 4 bases not matched to a gene. CDR3 size: 14 residues. The CDR3 loop reads CASRGLALADTQYF. The CDR3 DNA follows: TGTGCCAGCAGGGGACTAGCGCTGGCAGATACGCAGTATTTT.

The V gene is TRBV5-4, the J gene TRBJ2-1; possibly TRBD1 for D (6 bases). Trimming removed 4 bases at V and 0 bases at J, with 8 bases between. CDR1 and CDR2 (germline): SGHNT, YYREEE (reference sequence). The CDR3 is 14 amino acids. The CDR3 DNA reads TGTGCCAGCAGCCTGGACAGCTCCTACAATGAGCAGTTCTTC. Translating it yields CASSLDSSYNEQFF.

CDR3 DNA sequence: TGTGCCAGCAGTTCCTATATGGACAGCAATGAAAAACTGTTTTTT. Its protein is CASSSYMDSNEKLFF. The V gene is TRBV6-5, the J gene TRBJ1-4; tentative D call: TRBD1 (6 bases). Trimming took off 4 bases at V and 5 bases at J, with 14 bases between the two ends. Per germline, CDR1 MNHEY and CDR2 SVGAGI. This CDR3 has 15 amino acids.

This sequence joins TRBV6-6 and TRBJ2-7, with 7 bases lining up with TRBD2. Germline V CDR1 and CDR2: MNHNY, SVGAGI (reference sequence). The V segment lost 7 bases and the J segment 3 bases; nucleotides outside the gene matches: 9. This CDR3 has 14 amino acids. CDR3: CASMPGLRGYEQYF. CDR3 in DNA: TGTGCCAGCATGCCGGGACTAAGGGGCTACGAGCAGTACTTC.

This chain connects TRBV2 to TRBJ1-1; D gene ambiguous. The germline V gene encodes CDR1 SNHLY and CDR2 FYNNEI. The ends were cut back, 4 bases at V and 0 bases at J, with 6 bases in the middle. The CDR3 covers 13 residues. In DNA, the CDR3 is TGTGCCAGCAGTGGTCCCATGAACACTGAAGCTTTCTTT. Residues: CASSGPMNTEAFF.

This chain links TRBV5-1 with TRBJ1-2; D is uncertain. The V end was cut by 4 bases, the J end by 8 bases, with 24 bases between. Germline V lookup: CDR1 SGHRS, CDR2 YFSETQ. The CDR3 runs to 16 residues. The CDR3 bases are TGCGCCAGCAGCGGAGGACGCGAGATCCCTATTTCCGGCTACACCTTC. Its translation is CASSGGREIPISGYTF.

The CDR3 protein is CASSVGSDSSYNEQFF. CDR3 DNA sequence: TGTGCCAGCAGCGTAGGCTCGGACAGCTCCTACAATGAGCAGTTCTTC. The V gene is TRBV9, the J gene TRBJ2-1; a possible D gene is TRBD1 (6 bases). Germline V gene sequence: CDR1 SGDLS, CDR2 YYNGEE. The CDR3 runs 16 residues. V was trimmed by 0 bases and J by 0 bases, leaving 10 bases between them.

This rearrangement joins TRBV29-1 to TRBJ2-6; 8 bases are a match to TRBD1. Germline V gene data show CDR1 as SQVTM and CDR2 as ANQGSEA. Trimming cost V 4 bases and J 1 base; bases outside gene matches: 12. This CDR3 spans 18 amino acids. CDR3 loop: CSVVDTDRVGSGANVLTF. In nucleotides, the CDR3 is TGCAGCGTTGTTGACACGGACAGGGTTGGGTCTGGGGCCAACGTCCTGACTTTC. The variable domain in full, completed from reference TRBV29-1 and TRBJ2-6, reads SAVISQKPSRDICQRGTSLTIQCQVDSQVTMMFWYRQQPGQSLTLIATANQGSEATYESGFVIDKFPISRPNLTFSTLTVSNMSPEDSSIYLCSVVDTDRVGSGANVLTFGAGSRLTVL.

The chain links TRBV28 to TRBJ1-2, with D uncertain. Trimming removed 6 bases from V and 4 bases from J, with 12 bases in between. Germline values: CDR1 MDHEN, CDR2 SYDVKM. The CDR3 contains 13 residues. CDR3 in DNA: TGTGCCAGCAGCCACGACTCGTCCTATGGCTACACCTTC. Residues: CASSHDSSYGYTF.

V usage is TRBV27 and J usage is TRBJ2-2; D unclear. The length of the CDR3 is 13 residues. Germline CDR1 reads MNHEY; CDR2 reads SMNVEV (reference sequence). The V gene lost 6 bases and the J gene lost 6 bases, with 11 bases spanning the gap. The CDR3 sequence: CASSSGSPGELFF. The CDR3 DNA reads TGTGCCAGCAGCTCCGGTTCCCCCGGGGAGCTGTTTTTT.

This clone has more than one count but fewer than ten. The V call is TRBV25-1, the J call TRBJ1-1; no clear D gene. Germline V gives CDR1 MGHDK, CDR2 SYGVNS. The CDR3 spans 11 residues. Trimming pared 7 bases from V and 4 bases from J, leaving 7 bases between. The CDR3 DNA is TGTGCCAGCATAGAGGGCACTGAAGCTTTCTTT. Translating gives CASIEGTEAFF.

J is TRBJ2-7 and V is TRBV25-1; weak D call: TRBD1 (6 bases). This CDR3 spans 15 amino acids. Trimming shortened V by 0 bases and J by 2 bases, and 11 bases separated the two germline ends. CDR1 and CDR2 (germline): MGHDK, SYGVNS. The CDR3 protein is CASSEYGRGTYEQYF. As DNA, the CDR3 is TGTGCCAGCAGTGAATATGGCAGGGGTACCTACGAGCAGTACTTC.

V and J are TRBV27 and TRBJ1-1; 8 nucleotides align to TRBD1. Germline-derived CDR1 and CDR2 are MNHEY and SMNVEV (reference sequence). V trimming: 4 bases; J trimming: 4 bases; junction bases outside the gene matches: 5. This CDR3 has 14 residues. The CDR3 here is CASSSRTGLTEAFF. For the CDR3, the DNA is TGTGCCAGCAGTTCACGGACAGGGCTCACTGAAGCTTTCTTT.

The chain employs TRBV7-3 and TRBJ2-1, with TRBD2 as a possible D gene (5 bases). The CDR3 spans 13 residues. Deletions cut 5 bases from V and 8 bases from J, with 13 bases between. From germline, CDR1 is SGHTA and CDR2 FQGTGA. CDR3 sequence: CASSQAMGDEQFF. In DNA, the CDR3 is TGTGCCAGCAGCCAGGCGATGGGAGATGAGCAGTTCTTC.

The chain has TRBV2 and TRBJ1-3, with TRBD1 matching over 8 bases. The ends lost 6 bases at V and 4 bases at J; junction bases unmatched: 5. The germline V gene has CDR1 SNHLY and CDR2 FYNNEI. The length of the CDR3 is 14 residues. The CDR3 DNA reads as TGTGCCAGCAGAATCAGGGGGCTAGGAAACACCATATATTTT. This codes for CASRIRGLGNTIYF.

This clone has just one count. The J gene is TRBJ2-5, the V gene TRBV25-1; 12 bases fit TRBD2. The J segment lost 12 bases and the V segment lost 8 bases, leaving 4 bases of the junction unmatched. There are 11 residues in the CDR3. Germline loops: CDR1 MGHDK, CDR2 SYGVNS. The CDR3 spells CASPGLAGEYF. CDR3 bases: TGTGCCAGCCCGGGACTAGCGGGTGAGTACTTC.

This chain connects TRBV30 to TRBJ2-7; 9 nucleotides line up with TRBD1. Germline V gene lookup returns CDR1 GTSNPN and CDR2 SVGIG (reference sequence). There are 13 residues in the CDR3. V shed 2 bases, J shed 3 bases, and the junction held 2 bases outside the gene matches. CDR3 DNA sequence: TGTGCCTGGAGTTTGGACAGGGGCTACGAGCAGTACTTC. Translated, it gives CAWSLDRGYEQYF.

V and J are TRBV6-5 and TRBJ1-4; a weak D match, TRBD1 (5 bases). Germline-derived CDR1 and CDR2 are MNHEY and SVGAGI. The CDR3 totals 14 residues. V gave up 2 bases and J gave up 8 bases, with 12 bases separating them. The chain's CDR3 is CASSYGGVGEKLFF. The CDR3 DNA reads as TGTGCCAGCAGTTACGGAGGGGTTGGCGAAAAACTGTTTTTT.

This clone was observed once. The chain joins TRBV11-2 to TRBJ2-1; maybe TRBD2 (6 bases). Germline CDR1 reads SGHAT; CDR2 reads FQNNGV. The CDR3 contains 15 residues. V was clipped by 1 base and J by 4 bases, with 11 bases between them. CDR3: CASSLGASDYNEQFF. The CDR3 DNA reads TGTGCCAGCAGCTTAGGTGCTAGCGATTACAATGAGCAGTTCTTC.

This clone was observed a handful of times. The chain carries TRBV29-1 and TRBJ2-7, with 7 bases fitting TRBD1. The CDR3 is 11 amino acids. With 7 bases clipped from V and 3 bases from J, the junction kept 3 bases outside the gene matches. Germline V gene data show CDR1 as SQVTM and CDR2 as ANQGSEA. The CDR3 is CSARDSYEQYF. The CDR3 region has the DNA TGCAGCGCTCGGGACAGCTACGAGCAGTACTTC.

The V and J genes are TRBV6-1 and TRBJ2-7; TRBD2 matches at 7 bases. Trimming at V came to 7 bases and at J to 0 bases, leaving 6 bases not matched to a gene. The germline V gene has CDR1 MNHNS and CDR2 SASEGT. The CDR3 has 14 residues. CDR3 sequence: CASKRLADSYEQYF. The CDR3, as DNA: TGTGCCAGCAAACGGCTAGCGGACTCCTACGAGCAGTACTTC.

The genes are TRBV6-6 and TRBJ2-7, with TRBD2 identical over 15 bases. The CDR3 has 16 residues. Unmatched junction bases numbered 3, after V lost 0 bases and J lost 6 bases. In germline, CDR1 is MNHNY, CDR2 SVGAGI (reference sequence). CDR3 in DNA: TGTGCCAGCAGTTACTCGGGACTAGCGGGAGGAGCCGAGCAGTACTTC. Its translation: CASSYSGLAGGAEQYF.

V and J are TRBV29-1 and TRBJ1-6, with no clear D. Germline-derived CDR1 and CDR2 are SQVTM and ANQGSEA. Trimming left V 5 bases short and J 7 bases short, with 12 bases between. The CDR3 loop spans 13 amino acids. CDR3 DNA sequence: TGCAGCGTTCACAGACACACAAATTCACCCCTCCACTTT. This gives the protein CSVHRHTNSPLHF. Variable domain in full (rest from reference TRBV29-1 and TRBJ1-6): SAVISQKPSRDICQRGTSLTIQCQVDSQVTMMFWYRQQPGQSLTLIATANQGSEATYESGFVIDKFPISRPNLTFSTLTVSNMSPEDSSIYLCSVHRHTNSPLHFGNGTRLTVT.

In its sample, this clone was seen a few times. The chain uses TRBV10-3 and TRBJ2-7; 9 bases fit TRBD1. The CDR3 totals 15 residues. Per germline, CDR1 ENHRY and CDR2 SYGVKD. Losses at the gene ends were 4 bases for V and 0 bases for J; bases not matched to a gene: 4. CDR3 loop: CAISGPGQGSYEQYF. The CDR3, as DNA: TGTGCCATCAGTGGGCCGGGACAGGGCTCCTACGAGCAGTACTTC.

The rearrangement joins TRBV6-5 to TRBJ2-5, with a tentative D call TRBD1 (5 bases). The J call could be wrong; TRBJ2-7 is a better fit for the DNA end. From germline, CDR1 is MNHEY and CDR2 SVGAGI. The CDR3 has 13 residues. The DNA for the CDR3 is TGTGCCAGCAGTAACAGGCAGGCTTACGAGCAGTACTTC. This translates into CASSNRQAYEQYF.

This chain links TRBV6-5 with TRBJ1-1, with D unresolved. Germline V gene lookup returns CDR1 MNHEY and CDR2 SVGAGI. The CDR3 loop spans 13 amino acids. The V and J ends lost 6 bases and 1 base respectively, with 9 bases between them. Written as DNA, the CDR3 is TGTGCCAGCAGCAGAACCAGGAACACTGAAGCTTTCTTT. Translated: CASSRTRNTEAFF.